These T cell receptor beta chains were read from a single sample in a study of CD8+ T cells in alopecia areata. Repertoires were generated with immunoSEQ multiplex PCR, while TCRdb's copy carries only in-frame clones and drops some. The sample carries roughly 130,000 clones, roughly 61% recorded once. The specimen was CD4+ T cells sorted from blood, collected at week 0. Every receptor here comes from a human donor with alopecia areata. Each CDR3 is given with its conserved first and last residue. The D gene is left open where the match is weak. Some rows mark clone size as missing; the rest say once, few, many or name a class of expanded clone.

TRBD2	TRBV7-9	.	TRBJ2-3	CASRPRGGGRDTQYF	TGTGCCAGCAGGCCCCGAGGCGGGGGGAGAGATACGCAGTATTTT
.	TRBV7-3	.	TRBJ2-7	CASSGGGTYF	TGTGCCAGCAGCGGGGGCGGAACATACTTC
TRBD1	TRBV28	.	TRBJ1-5	CASLPPWGQNNQPQHF	TGTGCCAGCCTCCCCCCATGGGGACAGAACAATCAGCCCCAGCATTTT
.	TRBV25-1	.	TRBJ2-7	CASSSEGEQYF	TGTGCCAGCAGTAGTGAGGGCGAACAGTACTTC
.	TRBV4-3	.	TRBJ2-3	CASSHLQSTDTQYF	TGCGCCAGCAGCCACCTACAGAGCACAGATACGCAGTATTTT
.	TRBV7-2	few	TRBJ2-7	CASSLTQVSYEQYF	TGTGCCAGCAGCCTTACTCAGGTCTCCTACGAGCAGTACTTC
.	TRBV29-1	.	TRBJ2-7	CSVWAGTVTYEQYF	TGCAGCGTCTGGGCCGGGACGGTCACCTACGAGCAGTACTTC
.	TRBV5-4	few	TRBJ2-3	CASSPAGGFSTDTQYF	TGTGCCAGCAGCCCGGCGGGTGGGTTCAGCACAGATACGCAGTATTTT
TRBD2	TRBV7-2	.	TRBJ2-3	CASSLVSGGPDTQYF	TGTGCCAGCAGCTTAGTTAGCGGGGGGCCAGATACGCAGTATTTT
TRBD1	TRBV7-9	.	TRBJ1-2	CASSFPGQGYGYTF	TGTGCCAGCAGCTTTCCCGGACAGGGTTATGGCTACACCTTC
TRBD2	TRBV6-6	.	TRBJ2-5	CASSYVGKRESGQYF	TGTGCCAGCAGTTACGTGGGCAAGCGGGAGAGCGGGCAGTACTTC
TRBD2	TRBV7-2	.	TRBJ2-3	CATTSGGAVTDTQYF	TGTGCCACCACTAGCGGGGGGGCCGTCACAGATACGCAGTATTTT
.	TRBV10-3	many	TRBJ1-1	CAISNRDDTEAFF	TGTGCCATCAGCAACCGGGATGACACTGAAGCTTTCTTT
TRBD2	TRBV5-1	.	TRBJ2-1	CASSFGLAGVGDEQFF	TGCGCCAGCAGCTTTGGACTAGCGGGAGTTGGCGATGAGCAGTTCTTC
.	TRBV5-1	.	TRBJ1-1	CASKGEGTEAFF	TGCGCCAGCAAGGGCGAGGGCACTGAAGCTTTCTTT
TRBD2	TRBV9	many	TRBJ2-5	CASSVVASGGQETQYF	TGTGCCAGCAGCGTAGTGGCTAGCGGGGGCCAAGAGACCCAGTACTTC
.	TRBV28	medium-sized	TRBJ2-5	CASSKVLGAQYF	TGTGCCAGCAGTAAAGTCCTGGGGGCCCAGTACTTC
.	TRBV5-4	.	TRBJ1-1	CASSTETEAFF	TGTGCCAGCAGCACCGAGACTGAAGCTTTCTTT
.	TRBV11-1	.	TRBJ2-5	CASSSPRRATGSQETQYF	TGTGCCAGCAGCTCTCCCCGCCGTGCAACAGGGTCTCAAGAGACCCAGTACTTC
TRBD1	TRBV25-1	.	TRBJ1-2	CASSEGTGGNYGYTF	TGTGCCAGCAGTGAAGGGACAGGGGGGAACTATGGCTACACCTTC
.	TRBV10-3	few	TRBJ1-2	CAIYKGEDYGYTF	TGTGCCATCTACAAGGGGGAAGACTATGGCTACACCTTC
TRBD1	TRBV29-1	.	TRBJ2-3	CSVEGWTGSTDTQYF	TGCAGCGTTGAAGGTTGGACAGGGAGCACAGATACGCAGTATTTT
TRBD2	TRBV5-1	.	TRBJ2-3	CASIAGVGADTQYF	TGCGCCAGCATAGCGGGGGTTGGCGCAGATACGCAGTATTTT
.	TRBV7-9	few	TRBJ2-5	CASSASRETQYF	TGTGCCAGCAGCGCATCTAGAGAGACCCAGTACTTC
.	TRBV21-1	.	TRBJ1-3	CASSMGGSAGNTIYF	TGTGCCAGCAGCATGGGGGGGTCGGCTGGAAACACCATATATTTT
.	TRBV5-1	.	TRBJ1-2	CASSLDVGGTYGYTF	TGCGCCAGCAGCTTGGATGTCGGGGGTACCTATGGCTACACCTTC
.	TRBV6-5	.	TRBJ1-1	CASRSRGTEAFF	TGTGCCAGCAGGTCCAGGGGTACTGAAGCTTTCTTT
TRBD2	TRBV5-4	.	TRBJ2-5	CASSLGTSGPEETQYF	TGTGCCAGCAGCTTGGGGACTAGCGGGCCGGAAGAGACCCAGTACTTC
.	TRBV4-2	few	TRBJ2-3	CASSPGGLADTQYF	TGTGCCAGCAGCCCCGGGGGACTGGCAGATACGCAGTATTTT
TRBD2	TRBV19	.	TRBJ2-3	CASAPGASGRSDTQYF	TGTGCCAGCGCCCCGGGGGCTAGCGGGAGATCAGATACGCAGTATTTT
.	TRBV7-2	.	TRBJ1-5	CASSLVPGANQPQHF	TGTGCCAGCAGCTTAGTCCCGGGGGCGAATCAGCCCCAGCATTTT
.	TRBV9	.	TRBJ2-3	CASSVGPITDTQYF	TGTGCCAGCAGCGTAGGTCCTATCACAGATACGCAGTATTTT
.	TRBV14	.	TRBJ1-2	CASSQGGGETYGYTF	TGTGCCAGCAGCCAAGGAGGGGGGGAGACCTATGGCTACACCTTC
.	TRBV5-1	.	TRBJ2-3	CASAGGAVTDTQYF	TGCGCCTCAGCCGGAGGGGCGGTCACAGATACGCAGTATTTT
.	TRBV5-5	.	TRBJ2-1	CASSYQQGPYNEQFF	TGTGCCAGCAGCTATCAACAGGGCCCCTACAATGAGCAGTTCTTC
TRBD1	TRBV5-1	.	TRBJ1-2	CASSLALGQGAGYTF	TGCGCCAGCAGCTTGGCTCTAGGACAGGGTGCTGGCTACACCTTC
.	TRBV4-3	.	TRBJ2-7	CASSQDRGPTGQYF	TGCGCCAGCAGCCAAGACAGGGGACCGACCGGGCAGTACTTC
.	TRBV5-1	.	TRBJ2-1	CASSVLSTGSYNEQFF	TGCGCCAGCAGCGTCCTTAGCACCGGCTCCTACAATGAGCAGTTCTTC
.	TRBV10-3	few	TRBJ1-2	CAIRQGGFDYGYTF	TGTGCCATCAGACAGGGTGGGTTCGACTATGGCTACACCTTC
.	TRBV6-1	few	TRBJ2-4	CASSVPGRANIQYF	TGTGCCAGCAGTGTGCCCGGCAGGGCAAACATTCAGTACTTC
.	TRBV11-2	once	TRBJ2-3	CASSLEASVVDTQYF	TGTGCCAGCAGCTTGGAAGCGTCGGTGGTTGATACGCAGTATTTT
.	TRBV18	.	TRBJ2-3	CASSPNTDTQYF	TGTGCCAGCTCGCCGAACACAGATACGCAGTATTTT
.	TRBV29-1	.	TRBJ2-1	CSVRVRADRNEQFF	TGCAGCGTCCGTGTCAGGGCGGATAGAAATGAGCAGTTCTTC
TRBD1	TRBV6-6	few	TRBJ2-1	CASSYAPGQGYNEQFF	TGTGCCAGCAGTTACGCCCCGGGACAGGGCTACAATGAGCAGTTCTTC
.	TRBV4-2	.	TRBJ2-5	CASSQSRGQETQYF	TGTGCCAGCAGCCAAAGCAGGGGCCAAGAGACCCAGTACTTC
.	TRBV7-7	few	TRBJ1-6	CASSLDRGSPLHF	TGTGCCAGCAGCTTAGATCGAGGGTCACCCCTCCACTTT
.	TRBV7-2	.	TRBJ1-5	CASSSTSNQPQHF	TGTGCCAGCAGCTCTACCTCCAATCAGCCCCAGCATTTT
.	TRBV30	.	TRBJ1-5	CAWSKDLNQPQHF	TGTGCCTGGAGTAAGGATCTCAATCAGCCCCAGCATTTT
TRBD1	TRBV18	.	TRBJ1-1	CASSRGQGGIEAFF	TGTGCCAGCTCCAGAGGACAGGGGGGGATCGAAGCTTTCTTT
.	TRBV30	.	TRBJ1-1	CAWSLTPNTEAFF	TGTGCCTGGAGTTTGACACCGAACACTGAAGCTTTCTTT
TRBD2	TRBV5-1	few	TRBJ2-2	CASSLGGTAGELFF	TGCGCCAGCAGCCTGGGGGGGACCGCCGGGGAGCTGTTTTTT
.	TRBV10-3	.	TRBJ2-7	CAITSRVSGAYEQYF	TGTGCCATCACCTCCCGGGTGTCGGGGGCCTACGAGCAGTACTTC
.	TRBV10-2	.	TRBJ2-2	CASSEGARTGELFF	TGCGCCAGCAGTGAGGGGGCGCGGACCGGGGAGCTGTTTTTT
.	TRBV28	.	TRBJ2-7	CASSFYHEQYF	TGTGCCAGCAGTTTTTATCACGAGCAGTACTTC
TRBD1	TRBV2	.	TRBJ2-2	CASRGTANTGELFF	TGTGCCAGCAGGGGGACAGCGAACACCGGGGAGCTGTTTTTT
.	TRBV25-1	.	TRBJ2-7	CASSPDNSYEQYF	TGTGCCAGCAGTCCCGACAACTCCTACGAGCAGTACTTC
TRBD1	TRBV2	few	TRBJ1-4	CASSEFGTVNEKLFF	TGTGCCAGCAGTGAATTTGGGACAGTGAATGAAAAACTGTTTTTT
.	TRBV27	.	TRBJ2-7	CASSFQGGSYEQYF	TGTGCCAGCAGCTTTCAAGGGGGGTCCTACGAGCAGTACTTC
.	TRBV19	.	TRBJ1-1	CASSTGRNTEAFF	TGTGCCAGTAGTACGGGGAGGAACACTGAAGCTTTCTTT
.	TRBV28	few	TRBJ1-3	CASVTGSSGNTIYF	TGTGCCAGCGTAACAGGAAGCTCTGGAAACACCATATATTTT